This T cell receptor beta chain appears in the sequencing data of a study of blood T cell repertoires in COVID-19. This table comes from immunoSEQ multiplex PCR, and its TCRdb copy is limited to in-frame clones, with some not included. The sample includes more than 70,000 clones, around 77% seen only once; the top ten take around 9.5%. This clone was observed a single time. CDR3 length: 15 residues. Germline CDR1 SGHAT, CDR2 FQNNGV. V lost 5 bases to trimming and J lost 4 bases; unmatched junction nucleotides: 8. The chain is built from TRBV11-2 and TRBJ1-5, with TRBD1 matching over 7 bases. The sequencing sample was made of peripheral blood. The source is a human donor in a cohort sampled during active COVID-19. The CDR3 sequence: CASSRGTESNQPQHF. The CDR3 DNA follows: TGTGCCAGCAGCCGAGGGACAGAGTCAAATCAGCCCCAGCATTTT.